One and the same sample provided the 10 T cell receptor beta chains below, sequenced in a study of regulatory T cells in long-lasting Graves disease. Combining iRepertoire HTBI primers with Arm-PCR of CDR3 regions, the authors built TCR beta libraries. TCRdb re-called the multiplex PCR reads with MiXCR, one entry per CDR3 protein. The table shows 250,000 to 300,000 distinct CDR3 sequences, with 15% to 20% occurring only once. Time point specified: newly diagnosed GD, antithyroid drugs for less than 3 months. The TCR library was prepared using RNA isolated from PBMCs. These same records also appear under a second study, on T cells in Graves' hyperthyroidism and ophthalmopathy.

Material: peripheral blood mononuclear cells (PBMCs), obtained at new diagnosis, from a patient treated with antithyroid drugs. The origin of the receptors is a woman aged 25-40 years with Graves disease.

The chain joins TRBV4-1 to TRBJ1-1; D may be TRBD1 (5 bases). V dropped 0 bases and J dropped 6 bases, with 14 bases sitting between them. Per the germline V gene, CDR1 is MGHRA and CDR2 is YSYEKL. The CDR3 totals 15 residues. The CDR3 region has the DNA TGCGCCAGCAGCCAAGACAGGGTCCAGGGCGCTGAAGCTTTCTTT. Translated, it gives CASSQDRVQGAEAFF.

This clonotype has a count of ten or more. The chain uses TRBV27 and TRBJ2-1; possibly TRBD2 for D (5 bases). The germline V gene has CDR1 MNHEY and CDR2 SMNVEV (reference sequence). This CDR3 has 15 amino acids. Trimming cost V 2 bases and J 2 bases, with 10 bases left between them. The CDR3 here is CASSLRGLTYNEQFF. Written as DNA, the CDR3 is TGTGCCAGCAGTTTACGGGGATTGACCTACAATGAGCAGTTCTTC.

With respect to this clonotype: A clone one base away is much larger, so this may be a read error. The rearrangement joins TRBV7-3 to TRBJ2-3, with D tentatively TRBD1 or TRBD2 (6 bases each). Trimming removed 4 bases at V and 8 bases at J, with 22 bases between. Germline loops: CDR1 SGHTA, CDR2 FQGTGA. The CDR3 is made up of 16 amino acids. Here the CDR3 reads CASSWGALDPPGTQYF. DNA for the CDR3: TGTGCCAGCAGCTGGGGGGCCCTAGACCCCCCAGGTACGCAGTATTTT. The entire variable domain, with the rest obtained from reference TRBV7-3 and TRBJ2-3, is as follows: GAGVSQTPSNKVTEKGKYVELRCDPISGHTALYWYRQSLGQGPEFLIYFQGTGAADDSGLPNDRFFAVRPEGSVSTLKIQRTERGDSAVYLCASSWGALDPPGTQYFGPGTRLTVL.

This clonotype has ten or more counts. The chain couples TRBV6-5 to TRBJ1-1; D is ambiguous. Trimming pared 6 bases from V and 1 base from J, leaving 12 bases between. Germline values: CDR1 MNHEY, CDR2 SVGAGI. The CDR3 has 14 residues. The DNA for the CDR3 is TGTGCCAGCAGCTACCGGACGGGGAACACTGAAGCTTTCTTT. Translating it yields CASSYRTGNTEAFF.

The rearrangement links TRBV20-1 to TRBJ2-3; 13 bases are shared with TRBD2. The germline V gene has CDR1 DFQATT and CDR2 SNEGSKA (reference sequence). With V trimmed by 7 bases and J by 9 bases, 19 bases remained unmatched. CDR3 size: 17 residues. The CDR3 coding sequence is TGCAGTGTTTTGACTAGCGGGGGGCTAGCCGCGACATCGACGCAGTATTTT. Its translation: CSVLTSGGLAATSTQYF.

At least ten counts were recorded for this clonotype. The V gene is TRBV2, the J gene TRBJ1-3; D is unresolved. V was clipped by 4 bases and J by 0 bases, with 10 bases between them. CDR3 size: 15 residues. Looked up from germline, CDR1 is SNHLY and CDR2 is FYNNEI. CDR3 residues: CASSATWGSGNTIYF. The CDR3 coding sequence is TGTGCCAGCAGTGCCACGTGGGGCTCTGGAAACACCATATATTTT.

The table lists this clonotype with many counts. This CDR3 reads CASSSLAGGNTDTQYF. The CDR3 DNA reads TGTGCCAGCAGTTCTCTAGCGGGGGGAAACACAGATACGCAGTATTTT. The chain links TRBV12-3 or TRBV12-4 to TRBJ2-3; 11 bases agree with TRBD2. The CDR3 consists of 16 residues. Trimming removed 4 bases from V and 2 bases from J; junction bases left unmatched: 5.

Turning to this clonotype: A much bigger clone sits one base away, suggesting this may be a read error. The V call is TRBV12-3 or TRBV12-4, the J call TRBJ1-2, with D possibly TRBD1 on 6 matching bases. This CDR3 has 12 residues. CDR3 region: CGSSTSGVGYTF. For the CDR3, the DNA is TGTGGCAGCAGCACCTCAGGGGTCGGCTACACCTTC.

This clonotype showed up many times. The chain joins TRBV18 to TRBJ1-5, with D unclear. The CDR3 is 15 amino acids. Germline V lookup: CDR1 KGHSH, CDR2 LQKENI. V was pared by 6 bases and J by 5 bases, with 17 bases between. The CDR3 region is CASSPGNLVDQPQHF. The CDR3 nucleotides read TGTGCCAGCTCCCCCGGGAACTTAGTGGATCAGCCCCAGCATTTT.

This clonotype was observed many times. The V gene is TRBV4-1, the J gene TRBJ1-5; D is perhaps TRBD1 (5 bases). The germline CDR1 and CDR2 sequences are MGHRA and YSYEKL. This CDR3 comprises 16 residues. Trimming shortened V by 2 bases and J by 4 bases, and 15 bases separated the two germline ends. This CDR3 is CASSQTPGGRNQPQHF. DNA for the CDR3: TGCGCCAGCAGCCAAACTCCTGGGGGGAGAAATCAGCCCCAGCATTTT.